Shown below are 23 T cell receptor beta chains from a single sample sequenced in a study of OX40 agonist ivuxolimab in advanced cancers. Using immunoSEQ multiplex PCR, the repertoire was profiled, and TCRdb retains in-frame clones only, with some absent. Of around 26,000 clones in the sample, roughly 82% were seen once. The material sequenced was CD4+ or CD8+ T cells sorted from blood, taken in a trial of the OX40 agonist ivuxolimab. The receptors here all came from an adult with an advanced solid tumor such as melanoma, head and neck, liver or kidney cancer.

This chain joins TRBV7-9 and TRBJ2-6; possibly TRBD1 for D (5 bases). The germline V gene has CDR1 SEHNR and CDR2 FQNEAQ (reference sequence). V lost 2 bases, J lost 0 bases, and 11 bases lay in between. The length of the CDR3 is 17 residues. The DNA for the CDR3 is TGTGCCAGCAGCTTAAGAACAGGTCCCTCTGGGGCCAACGTCCTGACTTTC. Translated: CASSLRTGPSGANVLTF.

The chain joins TRBV27 to TRBJ2-1, with D unresolved. Germline CDR1 is MNHEY and CDR2 is SMNVEV (reference sequence). The length of the CDR3 is 13 residues. The V gene lost 1 base and the J gene lost 8 bases, with 9 bases spanning the gap. The CDR3 coding sequence is TGTGCCAGCAGTTTATTTCAGGTCGATGAGCAGTTCTTC. Translated: CASSLFQVDEQFF.

V is TRBV29-1 and J is TRBJ2-2; 11 bases align to TRBD1. Germline lookup yields CDR1 SQVTM and CDR2 ANQGSEA. The CDR3 is made up of 15 amino acids. V lost 5 bases and J lost 5; bases outside the gene matches: 7. CDR3 in DNA: TGCAGCGTTCTTCGGGGGGACAGGGGGACCGGGGAGCTGTTTTTT. It is translated as CSVLRGDRGTGELFF.

This clone occurred once. The chain uses TRBV4-3 and TRBJ2-2; D is unresolved. Germline V gene data show CDR1 as LGHNA and CDR2 as YSLEER. This CDR3 spans 15 amino acids. V was cut by 3 bases and J by 7 bases, with 15 bases left in between. The CDR3 reads CASSQELGWIGELFF. The CDR3 DNA reads as TGCGCCAGCAGCCAGGAGCTTGGGTGGATCGGGGAGCTGTTTTTT.

The rearrangement uses TRBV5-4 and TRBJ2-7; D not resolved. Germline V CDR1 and CDR2: SGHNT, YYREEE (reference sequence). The CDR3 runs to 14 residues. The V end was cut by 4 bases, the J end by 0 bases, with 11 bases between. The CDR3 reads CASSEPGFSYEQYF. In DNA form, the CDR3 reads TGTGCCAGCAGCGAGCCGGGTTTCTCCTACGAGCAGTACTTC.

V is TRBV4-3 and J is TRBJ2-2; 9 nucleotides agree with TRBD2. Germline V gene data show CDR1 as LGHNA and CDR2 as YSLEER. The CDR3 covers 15 residues. V gave up 0 bases and J gave up 8 bases; unmatched junction bases: 4. This chain's CDR3 is CASSQDTGLAGELFF. The CDR3 DNA reads TGCGCCAGCAGCCAAGATACCGGACTAGCGGGGGAGCTGTTTTTT.

The chain joins TRBV4-1 to TRBJ2-4, with 8 bases lining up with TRBD1. The CDR3 runs to 16 residues. The trim removed 0 bases at V and 6 bases at J, leaving 7 bases unmatched. The V gene's germline CDR1 is MGHRA and CDR2 YSYEKL. The chain's CDR3 is CASSQDIGQGLNIQYF. CDR3 DNA sequence: TGCGCCAGCAGCCAAGATATAGGACAGGGACTAAACATTCAGTACTTC.

This chain joins TRBV14 and TRBJ2-1; no clear D. The V gene lost 5 bases and the J gene lost 0 bases, with 11 bases spanning the gap. Per the germline V gene, CDR1 is SGHDN and CDR2 is FVKESK. The CDR3 runs to 15 residues. As DNA, the CDR3 is TGTGCCAGCAGCTGGACGGCTAGCTCCTACAATGAGCAGTTCTTC. This sequence encodes CASSWTASSYNEQFF.

The V and J genes are TRBV7-6 and TRBJ1-2; the D is unclear. Trimming took off 5 bases at V and 5 bases at J, with 15 bases between the two ends. In germline, CDR1 is SGHVS, CDR2 FNYEAQ. The CDR3 extends over 14 amino acids. The chain's CDR3 is CASSPTGNSYGYTF. The CDR3 DNA reads as TGTGCCAGCAGCCCCACCGGGAACTCATATGGCTACACCTTC.

This clone was seen a single time. The V and J genes are TRBV7-2 and TRBJ1-3, with D unclear. Looked up from germline, CDR1 is SGHTA and CDR2 is FQGNSA. The CDR3 is 15 amino acids. Between the trimmed V and J ends, which lost 3 bases and 4 bases, there was a span of 13 bases. CDR3 region: CASSLGVSGGNTIYF. DNA for the CDR3: TGTGCCAGCAGCTTGGGCGTCTCGGGAGGAAACACCATATATTTT.

This clone was seen a handful of times. This rearrangement joins TRBV27 to TRBJ1-5, with D unresolved. V was pared by 11 bases and J by 0 bases, with 14 bases between. Germline V gene data show CDR1 as MNHEY and CDR2 as SMNVEV (reference sequence). The CDR3 is 14 amino acids. CDR3 in amino acids: CASRGLNSNQPQHF. CDR3 nucleotide sequence: TGTGCCTCCAGAGGACTGAATAGCAATCAGCCCCAGCATTTT.

V gene TRBV19 combines with J gene TRBJ1-1, with 10 bases fitting TRBD1. The CDR3 has 13 amino acids. J gave up 4 bases and V 10 bases, and 6 bases lay outside the gene matches. Germline lookup yields CDR1 LNHDA and CDR2 SQIVND (reference sequence). The CDR3 sequence is CAIRQGAGTEAFF. The CDR3 bases are TGTGCCATTAGACAGGGGGCTGGCACTGAAGCTTTCTTT.

The rearrangement uses TRBV5-4 and TRBJ1-1; the D gene is possibly TRBD1 (5 bases). Germline values: CDR1 SGHNT, CDR2 YYREEE (reference sequence). Between the trimmed V and J ends, which lost 0 bases and 9 bases, there was a span of 18 bases. CDR3 length: 15 amino acids. The CDR3, as DNA: TGTGCCAGCAGCTTGGGAGGGACGCCACTTGACAAAGCTTTCTTT. Protein sequence: CASSLGGTPLDKAFF.

V usage is TRBV7-9 and J usage is TRBJ1-1; D remains unclear. V gave up 6 bases and J gave up 5 bases, with 4 bases separating them. CDR3 length: 10 amino acids. Looked up from germline, CDR1 is SEHNR and CDR2 is FQNEAQ (reference sequence). CDR3 sequence: CASRGTEAFF. CDR3 bases: TGTGCCAGCAGGGGGACTGAAGCTTTCTTT.

The rearrangement uses TRBV7-9 and TRBJ2-3, with D possibly TRBD2 on 6 matching bases. The CDR3 has 13 residues. The V end lost 11 bases, the J end lost 0 bases, and 12 bases lay between the germline ends. CDR1 and CDR2 from the germline V gene are SEHNR and FQNEAQ (reference sequence). CDR3 coding DNA: TGTGCCGACGGGGCGGGGAGCACAGATACGCAGTATTTT. Protein product: CADGAGSTDTQYF.

This clone was counted once. A junction end diverges from the germline sequence, so it may reflect a read error. The chain employs TRBV5-3 and TRBJ1-2; tentative D call: TRBD1 (6 bases). Being an ORF, TRBV5-3 has a function that is uncertain. The CDR3 covers 13 residues. CDR3 sequence: CASSFSGGDGYTF. CDR3 DNA: TGTGCCAGCAGCTTTTCGGGGGGCGATGGCTACACCTTC.

The chain links TRBV4-1 to TRBJ1-1; D is possibly TRBD1 (5 bases). Germline V CDR1 and CDR2: MGHRA, YSYEKL. V was trimmed by 0 bases and J by 7 bases, leaving 12 bases between them. CDR3 length: 14 residues. CDR3 protein: CASSQEGPWIEAFF. In DNA form, the CDR3 reads TGCGCCAGCAGCCAAGAGGGACCGTGGATTGAAGCTTTCTTT.

The J gene is TRBJ2-7, the V gene TRBV29-1, with 8 bases matching TRBD1. The germline gives CDR1 SQVTM, CDR2 ANQGSEA. The J segment lost 7 bases and the V segment lost 6 bases, leaving 2 bases of the junction unmatched. The CDR3 is 10 amino acids. The CDR3 region is CSVRGREQYF. For the CDR3, the DNA is TGCAGCGTCAGGGGGCGTGAGCAGTACTTC.

There are a few counts of this clone. The rearrangement uses TRBV27 and TRBJ2-7; the D is unclear. Germline CDR1 MNHEY, CDR2 SMNVEV (reference sequence). Trimming removed 8 bases from V and 1 base from J, with 9 bases in between. CDR3 length equals 12 residues. The CDR3: CASFSSSYEQYF. CDR3 DNA: TGTGCCAGCTTTAGTAGTTCCTACGAGCAGTACTTC.

V and J are TRBV6-6 and TRBJ2-3; 8 nucleotides agree with TRBD2. The CDR3 has 15 amino acids. Germline V gene data show CDR1 as MNHNY and CDR2 as SVGAGI (reference sequence). V lost 7 bases and J lost 1; bases outside the gene matches: 7. CDR3 amino acids: CASIPPAGGTDTQYF. Written as DNA, the CDR3 is TGTGCCAGCATCCCTCCAGCGGGGGGCACAGATACGCAGTATTTT.

The V call is TRBV4-3, the J call TRBJ2-2; D uncertain. The CDR3 spans 13 residues. Looked up from germline, CDR1 is LGHNA and CDR2 is YSLEER. V lost 0 bases to trimming and J lost 7 bases, with 6 bases between them. Written as DNA, the CDR3 is TGCGCCAGCAGCCAAGATCCGGGCGGGGAGCTGTTTTTT. Translating gives CASSQDPGGELFF.

CDR3 region: CASSIEGLDNEQFF. The DNA of the CDR3 is TGTGCCAGCAGTATCGAAGGGTTGGACAATGAGCAGTTCTTC. This chain joins TRBV27 and TRBJ2-1, with unresolved D. Trimming pared 5 bases from V and 5 bases from J, leaving 13 bases between. The germline V gene has CDR1 MNHEY and CDR2 SMNVEV (reference sequence). The CDR3 is made up of 14 amino acids.

The chain joins TRBV9 to TRBJ1-2; D not resolved. V was trimmed by 3 bases and J by 4 bases, leaving 7 bases between them. There are 12 residues in the CDR3. CDR1 is SGDLS and CDR2 is YYNGEE in the germline V gene. Written as DNA, the CDR3 is TGTGCCAGCAGCGGGCGAAGCTATGGCTACACCTTC. It codes for CASSGRSYGYTF.